The entry below describes one TCR beta chain. The V and J ends lost 6 bases and 3 bases, in that order; junction bases with no gene match: 8. Germline loops: CDR1 LNHDA, CDR2 SQIVND (reference sequence). The CDR3 totals 16 residues. PCR amplification relied on 60 Vbeta primers (plus 13 Jbeta primers). Under the authors' procedure: About 11 million shared chains were among the roughly 80 million unique TCR beta chains that a later analysis counted. Libraries were prepared by immunoSEQ multiplex PCR; TCRdb keeps only in-frame clonotypes and omits some of them. That table gives V, J and clone size, and the DNA gave D and trimming. The sample carries about 140,000 clones, 70% to 85% recorded once. This sample was taken from a study of cytomegalovirus exposure and HLA in healthy donors.

The sequence was obtained from a man aged 30 to 45 in good health and CMV-seropositive. V usage is TRBV19 and J usage is TRBJ2-6; TRBD2 aligns across 7 bases. Material: PBMCs. CDR3 in amino acids: CASSLVRGSGANVLTF. CDR3 DNA: TGTGCCAGTAGCCTGGTGCGGGGGAGTGGGGCCAACGTCCTGACTTTC. The variable domain in full, with the rest retrieved from reference TRBV19 and TRBJ2-6, is DGGITQSPKYLFRKEGQNVTLSCEQNLNHDAMYWYRQDPGQGLRLIYYSQIVNDFQKGDIAEGYSVSREKKESFPLTVTSAQKNPTAFYLCASSLVRGSGANVLTFGAGSRLTVL.